The present T cell receptor beta chain was sequenced within a study of T-cell memory formation after mild COVID-19. In TCRdb, the 5' RACE reads were re-called with MiXCR into one record per CDR3 protein. The sample gives about 200,000 distinct CDR3 sequences, over 9.5% of which show up once; roughly 4% is in the top ten. The CDR3 length is 12 residues. The germline CDR1 and CDR2 sequences are MNHEY and SVGEGT. Trimming took 7 bases from V and 7 from J, leaving 12 bases between them. Sequenced sample: PBMCs or a T cell subset sorted from them (not recorded which). V usage is TRBV6-2 or TRBV6-3 and J usage is TRBJ2-3, with D tentatively TRBD1 (5 bases). The TCR sequence derives from a man younger than 35 who had mild COVID-19 (a few samples of this study predate the infection). Cell type and time point are not known. The CDR3 region has the DNA TGTGCCAGCACCCCCCAGGGTAATACGCAGTATTTT. Translating it yields CASTPQGNTQYF.